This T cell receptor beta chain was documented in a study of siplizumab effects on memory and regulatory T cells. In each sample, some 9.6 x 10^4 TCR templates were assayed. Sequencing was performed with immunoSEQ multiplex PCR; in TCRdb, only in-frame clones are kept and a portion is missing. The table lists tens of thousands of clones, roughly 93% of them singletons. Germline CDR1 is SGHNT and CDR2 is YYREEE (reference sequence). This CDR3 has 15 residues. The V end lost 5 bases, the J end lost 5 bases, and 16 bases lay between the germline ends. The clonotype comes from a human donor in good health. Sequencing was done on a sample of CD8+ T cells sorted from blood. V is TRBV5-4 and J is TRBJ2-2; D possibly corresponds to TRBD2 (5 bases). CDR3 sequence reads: CASSSEVPGTGELFF. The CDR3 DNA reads TGTGCCAGCAGTTCGGAAGTCCCGGGGACCGGGGAGCTGTTTTTT.